This T cell receptor (beta chain) was observed in a study of OX40 agonist ivuxolimab in advanced cancers. Assay used: immunoSEQ multiplex PCR; TCRdb lists only in-frame clones, some missing. In the table there are approximately 58,000 clones, 82% of which are singletons. This clone was observed a handful of times. CDR1 MNHNY and CDR2 SVGAGI come from the germline V gene (reference sequence). The CDR3 is 11 residues long. The V end lost 6 bases, the J end lost 10 bases, and 10 bases lay between the germline ends. This clonotype was obtained from an adult with an advanced solid tumor such as melanoma, head and neck, liver or kidney cancer. V and J are TRBV6-6 and TRBJ1-5; no reliable D call. The sequences come from CD4+ or CD8+ T cells sorted from blood, collected in a trial of the OX40 agonist ivuxolimab. DNA of the CDR3: TGTGCCAGCAGCGAGGTGGGACCCCAGCATTTT. Translation: CASSEVGPQHF.